This T cell receptor beta chain was obtained from a study of Graves' ophthalmopathy and Graves' hyperthyroidism. At least ten counts were recorded for this clonotype. For repertoire sequencing, the TCR beta CDR3 regions were amplified from RNA transcripts. An initial RT-PCR round employing HTBI primers preceded a second-round multiplex PCR. MiXCR, run by TCRdb on the multiplex PCR reads, gives a single entry per CDR3 protein. The sample consists of over a million distinct CDR3 sequences, roughly two fifths of them appearing once. This CDR3 is 16 amino acids long. Trimming cost V 3 bases and J 4 bases, with 18 bases left between them. CDR1 is SEHNR and CDR2 is FQNEAQ in the germline V gene (reference sequence).

Input material: peripheral blood or thyroid tissue (not recorded which). This TCR was recovered from an adult man with Graves' hyperthyroidism. The chain is built from TRBV7-9 and TRBJ1-2; D is ambiguous. CDR3 protein: CASSFGRRVVGYGYTF. The DNA of the CDR3 is TGTGCCAGCAGCTTTGGGCGGAGAGTTGTCGGCTATGGCTACACCTTC.